The entry below gives a single T cell receptor beta chain sequence along with its context. No antigen is known for it. Building the TCR beta libraries relied on iRepertoire HTBI primers, and CDR3 regions underwent Arm-PCR. TCRdb itself ran the multiplex PCR reads through MiXCR, one entry per CDR3 protein. The sample yields 650,000 to 850,000 distinct CDR3 sequences, about 30% seen once. Germline V lookup: CDR1 MNHEY, CDR2 SVGEGT. CDR3 length equals 17 residues. J gave up 0 bases and V 6 bases, and 13 bases lay outside the gene matches. Stated time point: persistent/refractory GD, antithyroid drugs over 5 years with positive TRAb. After RNA was extracted from PBMCs, the TCR library was made from it. The data originate from a study of regulatory T cells in long-lasting Graves disease. Study observations and caveats: The TCR repertoire of persistent Graves' patients was less diverse than that of newly diagnosed ones. Fewer public clonotypes were shared by new patients (966) than by persistent patients (around 2,900).

The gene calls are TRBV6-2 or TRBV6-3 and TRBJ1-1, with 7 bases identical to TRBD1. The material was peripheral blood mononuclear cells (PBMCs), obtained when the disease was refractory, from a patient treated with antithyroid drugs. The sequence derives from a female donor with Graves disease. The CDR3 here is CASRYKGQSLLNTEAFF. CDR3 nucleotides: TGTGCCAGCAGGTACAAGGGACAGTCATTGCTGAACACTGAAGCTTTCTTT.